These 10 T cell receptor beta chains were sequenced from one sample in a study of T cells in tuberculosis. Clones were sequenced by immunoSEQ multiplex PCR, and TCRdb holds only the in-frame ones, with some missing. The table records 30,000 to 40,000 clones, approximately 89% of them present only once. Material: PBMCs. These receptors all come from a donor between 10 and 29 years old with latent tuberculosis or without tuberculosis infection.

The chain is built from TRBV6-5 and TRBJ1-4; D unclear. V lost 5 bases and J lost 4, with 14 bases in between. The CDR3 has 15 amino acids. Germline V gene sequence: CDR1 MNHEY, CDR2 SVGAGI. The CDR3 DNA sequence: TGTGCCAGCAGTCCTAAGACTGGAAGTAATGAAAAACTGTTTTTT. It encodes CASSPKTGSNEKLFF.

The chain joins TRBV6-5 to TRBJ2-3; weak D call: TRBD2 (5 bases). Deletions cut 2 bases from V and 6 bases from J, with 6 bases between. The CDR3 extends over 12 amino acids. Germline V lookup: CDR1 MNHEY, CDR2 SVGAGI. For the CDR3, the DNA is TGTGCCAGCAGTTACCGCGGGGATACGCAGTATTTT. Protein: CASSYRGDTQYF.

The V call is TRBV29-1, the J call TRBJ2-7; 9 nucleotides line up with TRBD1. The CDR3 is 13 amino acids. V lost 1 base to trimming and J lost 6 bases; unmatched junction nucleotides: 4. The germline CDR1 and CDR2 sequences are SQVTM and ANQGSEA. This CDR3 reads CSVEGDRESEQYF. CDR3 nucleotides: TGCAGCGTTGAAGGGGACAGGGAAAGCGAGCAGTACTTC.

The chain employs TRBV6-5 and TRBJ2-1; the D gene is possibly TRBD1 (5 bases). V was trimmed by 7 bases and J by 6 bases, leaving 13 bases between them. The CDR3 spans 13 residues. The germline V gene has CDR1 MNHEY and CDR2 SVGAGI. The CDR3: CASKGAVANEQFF. CDR3 DNA: TGTGCCAGCAAAGGGGCGGTGGCCAATGAGCAGTTCTTC.

The chain uses TRBV7-9 and TRBJ1-4, with 10 bases matching TRBD1. The CDR3 loop spans 14 amino acids. Trimming took 5 bases from V and 7 from J; bases not matched to a gene: 4. Germline CDR1 reads SEHNR; CDR2 reads FQNEAQ (reference sequence). CDR3 residues: CASSHGQGGEKLFF. Here the CDR3 DNA reads TGTGCCAGCAGCCACGGACAGGGGGGTGAAAAACTGTTTTTT. Full variable domain (missing parts from reference TRBV7-9 and TRBJ1-4): DTGVSQNPRHKITKRGQNVTFRCDPISEHNRLYWYRQTLGQGPEFLTYFQNEAQLEKSRLLSDRFSAERPKGSFSTLEIQRTEQGDSAMYLCASSHGQGGEKLFFGSGTQLSVL.

V usage is TRBV9 and J usage is TRBJ2-2, with TRBD1 matching 8 bases. There are 15 residues in the CDR3. V lost 7 bases and J lost 1; bases outside the gene matches: 6. Germline V gene lookup returns CDR1 SGDLS and CDR2 YYNGEE. In nucleotides, the CDR3 is TGTGCCAGCTCTGTGGGGACAGGGAACACCGGGGAGCTGTTTTTT. This gives the protein CASSVGTGNTGELFF.

This chain uses TRBV7-2 with TRBJ2-4, with a weak D call TRBD1 (5 bases). CDR1 SGHTA and CDR2 FQGNSA come from the germline V gene. This CDR3 has 16 amino acids. Trimming stripped 2 bases from V and 1 base from J, with 12 bases between. This CDR3 is CASSLPWTRAKNIQYF. CDR3 nucleotides: TGTGCCAGCAGCTTACCCTGGACAAGGGCCAAAAACATTCAGTACTTC.

The rearrangement joins TRBV7-9 to TRBJ2-3; 10 bases fit TRBD2. The CDR3 is made up of 15 amino acids. Losses at the gene ends were 5 bases for V and 4 bases for J; bases not matched to a gene: 6. The germline V gene has CDR1 SEHNR and CDR2 FQNEAQ (reference sequence). CDR3 bases: TGTGCCAGCAGCGCTAGCGGGAGAGGGGCAGATACGCAGTATTTT. This encodes CASSASGRGADTQYF. Based on the CDR3 plus reference TRBV7-9 and TRBJ2-3, the full variable domain is DTGVSQNPRHKITKRGQNVTFRCDPISEHNRLYWYRQTLGQGPEFLTYFQNEAQLEKSRLLSDRFSAERPKGSFSTLEIQRTEQGDSAMYLCASSASGRGADTQYFGPGTRLTVL.

The genes are TRBV15 and TRBJ2-3, with a weak D call TRBD1 (7 bases). The length of the CDR3 is 16 residues. The germline V gene encodes CDR1 LNHNV and CDR2 YYDKDF (reference sequence). Trimming cost V 1 base and J 3 bases, with 14 bases left between them. The CDR3 nucleotides are TGTGCCACCAGCAGAGGGCAGGGGGGTGGAACAGATACGCAGTATTTT. This encodes CATSRGQGGGTDTQYF.

V and J are TRBV7-8 and TRBJ2-5, with D possibly TRBD1 on 6 matching bases. The CDR3 has 14 amino acids. V was shortened by 6 bases and J by 5 bases, with 16 bases between the two germline ends. Germline values: CDR1 SGHVS, CDR2 FQNEAQ. CDR3 amino acids: CASRYRAQRETQYF. Written as DNA, the CDR3 is TGTGCCAGCAGATACAGGGCCCAAAGGGAGACCCAGTACTTC.